Here is one TCR beta chain with its context. This CDR3 contains 13 residues. Trimming took 6 bases from V and 6 from J, leaving 11 bases between them. CDR1 SNHLY and CDR2 FYNNEI come from the germline V gene. Sequencing used immunoSEQ multiplex PCR; TCRdb keeps in-frame clones, though not all of them. The table has 30,000 to 40,000 clones, roughly 74% seen once. The data originate from a study of blood T cell repertoires in COVID-19. V and J are TRBV2 and TRBJ2-2, with no clear D. The receptor comes from a man older than 75 with active or convalescent COVID-19. Material for sequencing was peripheral blood. The CDR3: CASRTRKAGELFF. The CDR3 coding sequence is TGTGCCAGCAGGACACGTAAAGCCGGGGAGCTGTTTTTT.